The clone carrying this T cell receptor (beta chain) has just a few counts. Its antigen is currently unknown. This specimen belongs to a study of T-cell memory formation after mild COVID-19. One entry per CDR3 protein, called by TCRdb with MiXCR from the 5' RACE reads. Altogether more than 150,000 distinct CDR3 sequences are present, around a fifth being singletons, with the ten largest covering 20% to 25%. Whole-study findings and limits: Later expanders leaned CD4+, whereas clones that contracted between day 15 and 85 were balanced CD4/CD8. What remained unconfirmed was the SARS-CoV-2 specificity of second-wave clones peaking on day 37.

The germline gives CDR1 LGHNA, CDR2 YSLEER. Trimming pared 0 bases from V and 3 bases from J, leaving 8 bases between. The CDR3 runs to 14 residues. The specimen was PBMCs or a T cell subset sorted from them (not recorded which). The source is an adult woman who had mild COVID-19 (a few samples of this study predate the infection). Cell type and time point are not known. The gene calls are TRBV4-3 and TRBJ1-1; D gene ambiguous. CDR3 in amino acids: CASSQDAGDTEAFF. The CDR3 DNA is TGCGCCAGCAGCCAAGATGCCGGGGACACTGAAGCTTTCTTT.